Presented here are 4 T cell receptor beta chains from one specimen sequenced in a study of T cells in localized non-small cell lung cancer. Assay: immunoSEQ multiplex PCR; the TCRdb copy retains only in-frame clones and omits some. Among about 25,000 clones listed, 70% to 90% were seen once. The starting material was peripheral blood, obtained before any cancer treatment. The receptors shown here come from a male donor aged 60 or over with stage II squamous cell lung carcinoma.

This clone came up once. The V call is TRBV13, the J call TRBJ2-1; 15 bases line up with TRBD2. This CDR3 region has 15 residues. V lost 6 bases, J lost 8 bases, and 5 bases stayed unmatched. Germline V gene lookup returns CDR1 PRHDT and CDR2 FYEKMQ (reference sequence). Here the CDR3 reads CASRWRTSGGDEQFF. The CDR3 DNA follows: TGTGCCAGCAGGTGGAGGACTAGCGGGGGGGATGAGCAGTTCTTC.

A word on this clone: An end of the junction does not agree with germline; a read error may underlie this. Here the CDR3 reads CASTLGAETQYF. The DNA for the CDR3 is TGTGCCAGCACCTTAGGCGCCGAGACCCAGTACTTC. V and J are TRBV7-2 and TRBJ2-5; D not certain. CDR1 and CDR2 (germline): SGHTA, FQGNSA. The CDR3 is 12 residues long. The entire variable domain, with the rest obtained from reference TRBV7-2 and TRBJ2-5, is as follows: GAGVSQSPSNKVTEKGKDVELRCDPISGHTALYWYRQSLGQGLEFLIYFQGNSAPDKSGLPSDRFSAERTGGSVSTLTIQRTQQEDSAVYLCASTLGAETQYFGPGTRLLVL.

The CDR3 DNA reads as TGTGCCAGCAGTGCGGTTTCCGGGACAGGCACTGAAGCTTTCTTT. This sequence encodes CASSAVSGTGTEAFF. J is TRBJ1-1 and V is TRBV6-1, with 8 bases that match TRBD1. The CDR3 length is 15 residues. J gave up 4 bases and V 4 bases, and 8 bases lay outside the gene matches. Germline-derived CDR1 and CDR2 are MNHNS and SASEGT.

The V call is TRBV12-5, the J call TRBJ2-1; D not resolved. Looked up from germline, CDR1 is LGHNT and CDR2 is FRNRAP. V dropped 7 bases and J dropped 6 bases, with 13 bases sitting between them. The CDR3 is 13 amino acids. CDR3 sequence reads: CASALETFNEQFF. The CDR3 DNA reads as TGTGCTAGTGCTCTGGAGACATTCAATGAGCAGTTCTTC.